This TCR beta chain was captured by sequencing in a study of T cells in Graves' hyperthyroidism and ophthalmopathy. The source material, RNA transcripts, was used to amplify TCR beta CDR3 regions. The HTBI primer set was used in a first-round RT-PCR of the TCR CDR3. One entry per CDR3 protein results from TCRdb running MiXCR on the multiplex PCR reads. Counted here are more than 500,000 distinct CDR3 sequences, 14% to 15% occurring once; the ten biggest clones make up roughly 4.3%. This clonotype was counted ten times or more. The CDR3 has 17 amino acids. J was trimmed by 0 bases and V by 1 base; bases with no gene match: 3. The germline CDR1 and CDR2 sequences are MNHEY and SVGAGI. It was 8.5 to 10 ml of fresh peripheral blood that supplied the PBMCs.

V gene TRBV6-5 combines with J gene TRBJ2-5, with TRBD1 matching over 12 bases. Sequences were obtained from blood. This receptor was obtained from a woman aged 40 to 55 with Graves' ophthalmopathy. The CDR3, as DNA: TGTGCCAGCAGTTACTTAGGGACAGGGGGCTACCAAGAGACCCAGTACTTC. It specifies CASSYLGTGGYQETQYF.